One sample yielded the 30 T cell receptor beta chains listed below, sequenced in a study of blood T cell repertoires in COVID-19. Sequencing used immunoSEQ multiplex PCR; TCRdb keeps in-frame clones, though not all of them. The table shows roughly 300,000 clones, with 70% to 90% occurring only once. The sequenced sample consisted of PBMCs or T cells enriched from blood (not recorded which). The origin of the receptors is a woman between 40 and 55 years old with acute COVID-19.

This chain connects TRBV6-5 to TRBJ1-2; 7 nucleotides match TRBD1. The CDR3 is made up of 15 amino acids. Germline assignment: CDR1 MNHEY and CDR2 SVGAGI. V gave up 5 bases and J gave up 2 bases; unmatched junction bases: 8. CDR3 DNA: TGTGCCAGCAGTCGCGGTGGGGACAGAAACTATGGCTACACCTTC. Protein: CASSRGGDRNYGYTF.

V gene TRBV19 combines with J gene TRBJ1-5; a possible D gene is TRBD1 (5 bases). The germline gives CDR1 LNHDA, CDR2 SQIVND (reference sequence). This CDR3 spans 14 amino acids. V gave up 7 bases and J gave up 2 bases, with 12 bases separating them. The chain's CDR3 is CASKTASRNQPQHF. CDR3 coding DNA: TGTGCCAGTAAGACAGCAAGTCGCAATCAGCCCCAGCATTTT.

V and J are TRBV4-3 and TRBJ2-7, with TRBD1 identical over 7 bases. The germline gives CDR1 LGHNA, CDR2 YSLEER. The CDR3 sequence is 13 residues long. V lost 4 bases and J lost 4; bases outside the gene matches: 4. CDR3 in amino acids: CASSPGTEYEQYF. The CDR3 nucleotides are TGCGCCAGCAGCCCCGGGACAGAGTACGAGCAGTACTTC.

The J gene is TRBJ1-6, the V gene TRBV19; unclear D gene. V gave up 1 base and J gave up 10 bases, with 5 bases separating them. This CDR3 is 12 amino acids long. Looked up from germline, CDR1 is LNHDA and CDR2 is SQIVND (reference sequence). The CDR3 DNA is TGTGCCAGTAGTATAGCTTTGTCACCCCTCCACTTT. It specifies CASSIALSPLHF.

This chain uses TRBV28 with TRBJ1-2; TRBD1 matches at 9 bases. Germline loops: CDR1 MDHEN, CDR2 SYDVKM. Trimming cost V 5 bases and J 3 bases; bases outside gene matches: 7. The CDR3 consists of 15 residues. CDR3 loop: CASSIPGTGHYGYTF. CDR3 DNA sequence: TGTGCCAGCAGTATCCCCGGGACAGGGCACTATGGCTACACCTTC.

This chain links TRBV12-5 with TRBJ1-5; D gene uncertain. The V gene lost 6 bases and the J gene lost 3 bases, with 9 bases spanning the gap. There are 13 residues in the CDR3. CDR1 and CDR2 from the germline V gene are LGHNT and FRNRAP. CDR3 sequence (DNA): TGTGCTAGTGGCACAGCAATCAATCAGCCCCAGCATTTT. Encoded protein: CASGTAINQPQHF.

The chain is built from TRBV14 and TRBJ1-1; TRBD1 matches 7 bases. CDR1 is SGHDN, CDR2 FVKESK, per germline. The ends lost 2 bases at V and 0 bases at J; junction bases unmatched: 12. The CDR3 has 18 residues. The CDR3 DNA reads TGTGCCAGCAGCCAAAGACAGGGAATATTCTTCATGAACACTGAAGCTTTCTTT. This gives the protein CASSQRQGIFFMNTEAFF. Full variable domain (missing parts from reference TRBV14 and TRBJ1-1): EAGVTQFPSHSVIEKGQTVTLRCDPISGHDNLYWYRRVMGKEIKFLLHFVKESKQDESGMPNNRFLAERTGGTYSTLKVQPAELEDSGVYFCASSQRQGIFFMNTEAFFGQGTRLTVV.

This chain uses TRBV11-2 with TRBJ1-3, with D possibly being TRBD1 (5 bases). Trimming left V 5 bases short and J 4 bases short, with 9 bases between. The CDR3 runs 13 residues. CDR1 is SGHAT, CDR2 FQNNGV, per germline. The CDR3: CASSRGNGNTIYF. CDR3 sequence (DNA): TGTGCCAGCAGCCGGGGGAACGGAAACACCATATATTTT.

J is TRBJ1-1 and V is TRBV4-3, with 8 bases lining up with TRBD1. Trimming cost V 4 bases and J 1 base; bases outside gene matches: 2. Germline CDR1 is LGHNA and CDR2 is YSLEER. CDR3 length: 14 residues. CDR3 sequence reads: CASSPGTGNTEAFF. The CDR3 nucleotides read TGCGCCAGCAGCCCCGGGACAGGGAACACTGAAGCTTTCTTT.

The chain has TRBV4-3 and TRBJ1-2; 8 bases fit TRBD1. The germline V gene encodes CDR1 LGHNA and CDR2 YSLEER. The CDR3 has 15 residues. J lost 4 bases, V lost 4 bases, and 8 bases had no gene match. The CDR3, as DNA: TGCGCCAGCAGCCGAGAATCAACAGGGGGCTATGGCTACACCTTC. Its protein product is CASSRESTGGYGYTF.

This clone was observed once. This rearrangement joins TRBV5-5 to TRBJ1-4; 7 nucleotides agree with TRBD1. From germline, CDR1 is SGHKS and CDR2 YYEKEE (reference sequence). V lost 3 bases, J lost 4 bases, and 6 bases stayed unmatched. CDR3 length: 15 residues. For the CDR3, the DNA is TGTGCCAGCAGCTCGGGGACAGCCCTTAATGAAAAACTGTTTTTT. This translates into CASSSGTALNEKLFF.

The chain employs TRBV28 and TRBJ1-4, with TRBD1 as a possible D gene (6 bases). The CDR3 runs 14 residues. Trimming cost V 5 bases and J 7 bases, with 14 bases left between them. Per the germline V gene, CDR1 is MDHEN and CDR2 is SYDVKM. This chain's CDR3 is CASSLRGGPEKLFF. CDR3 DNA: TGTGCCAGCAGTCTACGCGGGGGCCCTGAAAAACTGTTTTTT.

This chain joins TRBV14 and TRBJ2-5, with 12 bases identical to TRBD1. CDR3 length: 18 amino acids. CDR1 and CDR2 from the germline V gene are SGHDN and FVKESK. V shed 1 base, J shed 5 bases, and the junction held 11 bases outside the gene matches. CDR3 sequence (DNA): TGTGCCAGCAGCCAAGTATTGCCGGGACAGGGGGCCGGTGAGACCCAGTACTTC. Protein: CASSQVLPGQGAGETQYF.

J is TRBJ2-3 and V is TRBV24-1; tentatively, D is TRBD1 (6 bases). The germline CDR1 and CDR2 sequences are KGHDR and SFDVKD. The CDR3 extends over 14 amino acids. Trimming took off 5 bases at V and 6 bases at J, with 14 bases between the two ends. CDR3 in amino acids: CATSGARGSDTQYF. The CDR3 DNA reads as TGTGCCACCAGTGGCGCCAGGGGTTCGGATACGCAGTATTTT.

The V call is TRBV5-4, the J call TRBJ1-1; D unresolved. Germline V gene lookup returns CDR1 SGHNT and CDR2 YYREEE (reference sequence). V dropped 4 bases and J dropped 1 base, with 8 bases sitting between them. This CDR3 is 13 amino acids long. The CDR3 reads CASSRVPNTEAFF. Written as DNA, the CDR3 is TGTGCCAGCAGCCGGGTCCCGAACACTGAAGCTTTCTTT.

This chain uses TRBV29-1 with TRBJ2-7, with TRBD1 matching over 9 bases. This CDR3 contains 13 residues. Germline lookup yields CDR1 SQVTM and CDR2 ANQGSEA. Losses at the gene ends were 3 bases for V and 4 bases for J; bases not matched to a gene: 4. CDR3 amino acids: CSVEATGGYEQYF. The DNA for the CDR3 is TGCAGCGTTGAGGCGACAGGGGGTTACGAGCAGTACTTC.

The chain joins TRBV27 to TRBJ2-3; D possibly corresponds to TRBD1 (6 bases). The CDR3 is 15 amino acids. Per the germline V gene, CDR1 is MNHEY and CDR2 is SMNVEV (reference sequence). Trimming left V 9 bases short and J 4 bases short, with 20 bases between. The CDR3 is CASHRDKGSPDTQYF. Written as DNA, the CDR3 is TGTGCCAGTCACCGGGACAAGGGGAGCCCAGATACGCAGTATTTT.

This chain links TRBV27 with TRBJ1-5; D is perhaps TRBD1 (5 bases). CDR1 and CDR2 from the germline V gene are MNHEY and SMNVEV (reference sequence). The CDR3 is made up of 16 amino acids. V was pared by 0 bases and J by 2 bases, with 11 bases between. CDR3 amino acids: CASSLSGGKGNQPQHF. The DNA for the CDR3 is TGTGCCAGCAGTTTATCGGGGGGTAAAGGCAATCAGCCCCAGCATTTT.

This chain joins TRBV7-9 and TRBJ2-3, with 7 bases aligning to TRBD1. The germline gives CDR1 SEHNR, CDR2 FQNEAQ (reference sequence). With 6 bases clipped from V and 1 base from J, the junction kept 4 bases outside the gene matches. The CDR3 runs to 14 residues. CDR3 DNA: TGTGCCAGCAGACCCGGGACAGGCACAGATACGCAGTATTTT. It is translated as CASRPGTGTDTQYF.

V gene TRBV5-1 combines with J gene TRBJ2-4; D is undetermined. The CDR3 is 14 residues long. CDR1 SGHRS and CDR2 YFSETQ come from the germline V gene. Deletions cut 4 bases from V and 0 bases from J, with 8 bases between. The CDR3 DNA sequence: TGCGCCAGCAGCCCCACAACAGCCAAAAACATTCAGTACTTC. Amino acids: CASSPTTAKNIQYF.

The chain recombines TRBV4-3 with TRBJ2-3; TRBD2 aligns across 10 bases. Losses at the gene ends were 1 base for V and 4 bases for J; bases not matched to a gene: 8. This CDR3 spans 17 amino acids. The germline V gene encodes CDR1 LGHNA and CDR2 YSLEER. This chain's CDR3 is CASSQAASGSSPDTQYF. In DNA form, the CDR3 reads TGCGCCAGCAGCCAAGCGGCTAGCGGGAGTAGCCCAGATACGCAGTATTTT.

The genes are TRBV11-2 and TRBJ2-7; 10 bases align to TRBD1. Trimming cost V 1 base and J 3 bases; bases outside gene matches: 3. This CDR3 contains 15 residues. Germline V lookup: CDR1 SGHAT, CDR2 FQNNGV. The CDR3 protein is CASSLGGDRGYEQYF. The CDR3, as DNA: TGTGCCAGCAGCTTAGGGGGGGACAGGGGCTACGAGCAGTACTTC.

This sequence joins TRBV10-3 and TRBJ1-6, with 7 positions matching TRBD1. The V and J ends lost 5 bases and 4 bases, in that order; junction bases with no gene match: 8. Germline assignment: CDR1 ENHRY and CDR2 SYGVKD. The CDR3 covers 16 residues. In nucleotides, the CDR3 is TGTGCCATCAGTTCGCAAGAGACAGGGTATAATTCACCCCTCCACTTT. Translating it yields CAISSQETGYNSPLHF.

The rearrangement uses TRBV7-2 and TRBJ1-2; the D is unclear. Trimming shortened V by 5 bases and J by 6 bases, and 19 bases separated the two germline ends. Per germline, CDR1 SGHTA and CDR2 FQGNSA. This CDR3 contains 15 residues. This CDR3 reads CASSAVGHIADGYTF. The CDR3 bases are TGTGCCAGCAGCGCAGTCGGCCATATCGCGGATGGCTACACCTTC.

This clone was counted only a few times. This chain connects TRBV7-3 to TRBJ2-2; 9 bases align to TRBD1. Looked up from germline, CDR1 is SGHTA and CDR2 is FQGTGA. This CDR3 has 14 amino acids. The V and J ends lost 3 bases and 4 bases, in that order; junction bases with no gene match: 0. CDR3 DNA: TGTGCCAGCAGCTTGGGACAGGGCACCGGGGAGCTGTTTTTT. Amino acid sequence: CASSLGQGTGELFF.

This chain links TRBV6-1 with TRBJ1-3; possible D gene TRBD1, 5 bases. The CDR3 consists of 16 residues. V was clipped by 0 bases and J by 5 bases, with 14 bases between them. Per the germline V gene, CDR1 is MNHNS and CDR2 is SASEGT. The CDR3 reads CASSEALAGLRNTIYF. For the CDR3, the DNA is TGTGCCAGCAGTGAAGCTTTGGCGGGGCTGAGAAACACCATATATTTT.

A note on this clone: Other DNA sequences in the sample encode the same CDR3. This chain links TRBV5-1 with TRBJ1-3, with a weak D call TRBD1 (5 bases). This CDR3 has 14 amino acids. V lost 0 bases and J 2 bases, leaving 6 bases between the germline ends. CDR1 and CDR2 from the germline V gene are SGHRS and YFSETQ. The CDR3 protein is CASSLAGAGNTIYF. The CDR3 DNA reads TGCGCCAGCAGCTTGGCGGGGGCTGGAAACACCATATATTTT.

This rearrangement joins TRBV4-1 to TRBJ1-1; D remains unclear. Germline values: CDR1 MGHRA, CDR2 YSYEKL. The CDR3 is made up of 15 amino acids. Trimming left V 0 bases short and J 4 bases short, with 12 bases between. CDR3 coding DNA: TGCGCCAGCAGCCAAGACCCTGAGAGGCCCACTGAAGCTTTCTTT. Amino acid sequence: CASSQDPERPTEAFF.

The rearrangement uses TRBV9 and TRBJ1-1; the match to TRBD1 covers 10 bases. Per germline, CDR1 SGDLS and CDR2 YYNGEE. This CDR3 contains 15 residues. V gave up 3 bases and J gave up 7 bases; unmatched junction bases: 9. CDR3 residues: CASSAGTGEGYEAFF. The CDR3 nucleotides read TGTGCCAGCAGCGCCGGGACAGGGGAAGGGTATGAAGCTTTCTTT.

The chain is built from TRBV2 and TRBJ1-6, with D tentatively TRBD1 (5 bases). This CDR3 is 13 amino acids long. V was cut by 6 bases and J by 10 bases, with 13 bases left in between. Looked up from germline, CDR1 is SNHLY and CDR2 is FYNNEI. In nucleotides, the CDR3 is TGTGCCAGCAGAGAATCGGGGGTATCACCCCTCCACTTT. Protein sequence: CASRESGVSPLHF.